The 25 T cell receptor beta chains listed next were all sequenced from one sample in a study of T cell repertoires in cytomegalovirus infection. MiXCR, run by TCRdb on the reads, gives a single entry per CDR3 protein. This repertoire shows around 280,000 distinct CDR3 sequences, around 9.1% found once; its top ten account for 2% to 3%. The source material was PBMCs. The receptors were gathered from a human donor in good health (CMV status not recorded). Some clones in this sample may be carry-over from other donors' samples.

In this sample, this clonotype turned up many times. The J gene is TRBJ2-4, the V gene TRBV6-5; 11 bases fit TRBD2. J was trimmed by 0 bases and V by 4 bases; bases with no gene match: 14. From germline, CDR1 is MNHEY and CDR2 SVGAGI. This CDR3 has 20 residues. CDR3 sequence (DNA): TGTGCCAGCAGTTCCAGTCTAGCGGGGGGACGCATTCTAGCCAAAAACATTCAGTACTTC. Protein sequence: CASSSSLAGGRILAKNIQYF.

This clonotype was observed many times. The V and J genes are TRBV20-1 and TRBJ2-6; unclear D gene. CDR3 length equals 15 residues. V shed 3 bases and J shed 0 bases, with 9 bases lying between them. Germline CDR1 reads DFQATT; CDR2 reads SNEGSKA (reference sequence). Written as DNA, the CDR3 is TGCAGTGCTAGGCCGGGTAGCTCTGGGGCCAACGTCCTGACTTTC. Its protein product is CSARPGSSGANVLTF.

The V call is TRBV7-6, the J call TRBJ2-2; D call uncertain. The germline gives CDR1 SGHVS, CDR2 FNYEAQ. V lost 6 bases, J lost 4 bases, and 6 bases lay in between. The CDR3 is 12 amino acids. CDR3 amino acids: CASRELTGELFF. CDR3 nucleotides: TGTGCCAGCAGGGAACTCACCGGGGAGCTGTTTTTT. The full variable domain, in which reference TRBV7-6 and TRBJ2-2 provide the parts outside the CDR3, is GAGVSQSPRYKVTKRGQDVALRCDPISGHVSLYWYRQALGQGPEFLTYFNYEAQQDKSGLPNDRFSAERPEGSISTLTIQRTEQRDSAMYRCASRELTGELFFGEGSRLTVL.

This clonotype has a count of ten or more. The junction departs from the called germline gene at one end, perhaps through a read error. The chain uses TRBV7-9 and TRBJ2-7, with D maybe TRBD1 (6 bases). The CDR3 has 14 residues. Germline-derived CDR1 and CDR2 are SEHNR and FQNEAQ (reference sequence). CDR3 bases: TGTGCCAGCAGCATACAGGGCCCGTCCTCCGAGCAGTACTTC. This codes for CASSIQGPSSEQYF. The full variable domain, in which reference TRBV7-9 and TRBJ2-7 provide the parts outside the CDR3, is DTGVSQNPRHKITKRGQNVTFRCDPISEHNRLYWYRQTLGQGPEFLTYFQNEAQLEKSRLLSDRFSAERPKGSFSTLEIQRTEQGDSAMYLCASSIQGPSSEQYFGPGTRLTVT.

Ten or more counts support this clonotype. This rearrangement joins TRBV5-6 to TRBJ2-1; 8 bases agree with TRBD1. V shed 3 bases and J 3 bases; nucleotides not matched to a gene: 8. This CDR3 region has 16 residues. Germline V gene sequence: CDR1 SGHDT, CDR2 YYEEEE. The CDR3 loop reads CASSSGQGNLYNEQFF. The DNA of the CDR3 is TGTGCCAGCAGCTCTGGACAGGGCAACCTCTACAATGAGCAGTTCTTC.

This chain uses TRBV7-2 with TRBJ2-5, with unresolved D. The CDR3 totals 13 residues. Germline V lookup: CDR1 SGHTA, CDR2 FQGNSA. With 3 bases removed from V and 5 bases from J, the gap between germline ends came to 10 bases. The DNA for the CDR3 is TGTGCCAGCAGCTTCCGCCTGACGGAGACCCAGTACTTC. Its translation: CASSFRLTETQYF. The full variable domain, rest sourced from reference TRBV7-2 and TRBJ2-5, is GAGVSQSPSNKVTEKGKDVELRCDPISGHTALYWYRQSLGQGLEFLIYFQGNSAPDKSGLPSDRFSAERTGGSVSTLTIQRTQQEDSAVYLCASSFRLTETQYFGPGTRLLVL.

This clonotype was recorded many times. The V gene is TRBV4-2, the J gene TRBJ1-6; possible D gene TRBD1, 5 bases. Germline values: CDR1 LGHNA, CDR2 YNFKEQ. V was clipped by 0 bases and J by 11 bases, with 8 bases between them. The CDR3 consists of 13 residues. CDR3 in amino acids: CASSQDREAPLHF. The DNA of the CDR3 is TGTGCCAGCAGCCAAGACAGGGAGGCACCCCTCCACTTT.

Only a few counts were recorded for this clonotype. This chain connects TRBV11-3 to TRBJ1-5; the match to TRBD1 covers 8 bases. The CDR3 runs 14 residues. Germline trimming cut 7 bases from V and 2 bases from J; bases unmatched to any gene: 4. Germline V gene sequence: CDR1 SGHNT, CDR2 YENEEA. DNA for the CDR3: TGTGCCAGCACCCCGGGACAGGGCAATCAGCCCCAGCATTTT. This sequence encodes CASTPGQGNQPQHF.

This chain joins TRBV6-6 and TRBJ2-7; 7 positions agree with TRBD1. J was trimmed by 4 bases and V by 6 bases; bases with no gene match: 3. The CDR3 sequence is 12 residues long. Germline V CDR1 and CDR2: MNHNY, SVGAGI (reference sequence). The CDR3 loop is CASSEQGYEQYV. In nucleotides, the CDR3 is TGTGCCAGCAGCGAACAGGGGTACGAGCAGTACGTC.

The chain has TRBV20-1 and TRBJ2-5; D is unresolved. Germline CDR1 and CDR2: DFQATT and SNEGSKA (reference sequence). The CDR3 contains 13 residues. Trimming took 1 base from V and 3 from J, leaving 9 bases between them. The CDR3 reads CSARVGQEETQYF. CDR3 bases: TGCAGTGCTAGAGTCGGGCAGGAAGAGACCCAGTACTTC.

This clonotype was seen repeatedly, ten times or more. The J gene is TRBJ1-1, the V gene TRBV4-3, with unresolved D. CDR3 length: 15 amino acids. V was pared by 0 bases and J by 6 bases, with 14 bases between. The germline CDR1 and CDR2 sequences are LGHNA and YSLEER. DNA for the CDR3: TGCGCCAGCAGCCAAGATAGGAGAGGGAATGCTGAAGCTTTCTTT. Amino acids: CASSQDRRGNAEAFF.

This clonotype was detected ten times or more. The rearrangement joins TRBV6-5 to TRBJ1-1, with a tentative D call TRBD1 (6 bases). Germline V gene lookup returns CDR1 MNHEY and CDR2 SVGAGI. Trimming took 0 bases from V and 5 from J, leaving 13 bases between them. The CDR3 consists of 15 residues. The CDR3 region is CASSYSSGADTEAFF. CDR3 sequence (DNA): TGTGCCAGCAGTTACTCCTCGGGGGCGGATACTGAAGCTTTCTTT.

CDR3 protein: CSATRRSNGYTF. The CDR3 bases are TGCAGTGCTACCCGACGCAGCAATGGCTACACCTTC. This rearrangement joins TRBV20-1 to TRBJ1-2; D ambiguous. V was pared by 4 bases and J by 6 bases, with 12 bases between. Germline V gene lookup returns CDR1 DFQATT and CDR2 SNEGSKA (reference sequence). The CDR3 has 12 residues.

There are many counts of this clonotype. The junction and the germline gene differ at one end; a read error may be behind it. The rearrangement uses TRBV7-2 and TRBJ2-5; D may be TRBD2 (6 bases). The CDR3 has 16 amino acids. Germline lookup yields CDR1 SGHTA and CDR2 FQGNSA. Here the CDR3 reads CASSLGGTPHHETQYF. The CDR3 bases are TGTGCCAGCAGCTTAGGGGGGACTCCCCACCATGAGACCCAGTACTTC.

In its sample, this clonotype was seen a few times. V usage is TRBV7-9 and J usage is TRBJ1-3; D not certain. CDR3 length: 16 amino acids. V lost 5 bases to trimming and J lost 4 bases, with 18 bases between them. Germline-derived CDR1 and CDR2 are SEHNR and FQNEAQ (reference sequence). The DNA of the CDR3 is TGTGCCAGCAGCACACTCGGGGTCGGGTCAGGAAACACCATATATTTT. It codes for CASSTLGVGSGNTIYF.

The chain uses TRBV2 and TRBJ2-6; D unresolved. V dropped 4 bases and J dropped 8 bases, with 18 bases sitting between them. This CDR3 is built from 16 residues. The germline V gene encodes CDR1 SNHLY and CDR2 FYNNEI. CDR3 in amino acids: CASSAYFPSETNVLTF. In DNA, the CDR3 is TGTGCCAGCAGTGCTTACTTCCCCAGCGAGACCAACGTCCTGACTTTC. Combining the CDR3 with reference TRBV2 and TRBJ2-6 gives the whole variable domain EPEVTQTPSHQVTQMGQEVILRCVPISNHLYFYWYRQILGQKVEFLVSFYNNEISEKSEIFDDQFSVERPDGSNFTLKIRSTKLEDSAMYFCASSAYFPSETNVLTFGAGSRLTVL.

This clonotype was seen more than once but under ten times. The gene calls are TRBV5-1 and TRBJ2-1; 8 nucleotides match TRBD2. The CDR3 extends over 14 amino acids. Losses at the gene ends were 4 bases for V and 6 bases for J; bases not matched to a gene: 6. CDR1 and CDR2 (germline): SGHRS, YFSETQ. The CDR3 reads CASSPVRGGNEQFF. CDR3 DNA sequence: TGCGCCAGCAGCCCAGTTCGGGGGGGCAATGAGCAGTTCTTC.

This clonotype was counted many times. CDR3 nucleotide sequence: TGCAGTGCTAGAGCAGACAGGGGGCTAGATTCACCCCTCCACTTT. As protein: CSARADRGLDSPLHF. The genes are TRBV20-1 and TRBJ1-6, with 10 bases matching TRBD1. The V gene's germline CDR1 is DFQATT and CDR2 SNEGSKA (reference sequence). This CDR3 has 15 amino acids. Trimming cost V 1 base and J 8 bases; bases outside gene matches: 5.

At least ten counts were recorded for this clonotype. This chain links TRBV28 with TRBJ1-5; 9 bases are shared with TRBD1. CDR1 is MDHEN, CDR2 SYDVKM, per germline. The CDR3 length is 15 residues. J lost 5 bases, V lost 10 bases, and 12 bases had no gene match. CDR3 nucleotides: TGTGCCACCCGGACAGGGGTTCTCCGCCATCAGCCCCAGCATTTT. The encoded protein is CATRTGVLRHQPQHF.

This clonotype was seen only a few times. The chain couples TRBV6-2 or TRBV6-3 to TRBJ2-5, with D perhaps matching TRBD1 (6 bases). The V end was cut by 5 bases, the J end by 3 bases, with 13 bases between. Looked up from germline, CDR1 is MNHEY and CDR2 is SVGEGT. The CDR3 loop spans 14 amino acids. The CDR3 DNA is TGTGCCAGCAGTCCCCTGGGGGCGAAAGAGACCCAGTACTTC. Protein: CASSPLGAKETQYF.

This clonotype was observed many times. The J gene is TRBJ1-2, the V gene TRBV6-2 or TRBV6-3; 7 nucleotides align to TRBD1. After removal of 10 bases from V and 4 bases from J, the junction contained 6 bases not matched to a gene. CDR1 is MNHEY and CDR2 is SVGEGT in the germline V gene. The CDR3 length is 12 residues. This CDR3 reads CATSQGSYGYTF. CDR3 in DNA: TGTGCCACCTCACAGGGGTCCTATGGCTACACCTTC.

In this sample, this clonotype turned up many times. This chain joins TRBV28 and TRBJ2-7; maybe TRBD1 (5 bases). This CDR3 has 13 amino acids. Germline V gene lookup returns CDR1 MDHEN and CDR2 SYDVKM. The ends were cut back, 2 bases at V and 1 base at J, with 6 bases in the middle. DNA for the CDR3: TGTGCCAGCAGTTTACAGGGATCCTACGAGCAGTACGTC. Amino acids: CASSLQGSYEQYV.

This clonotype was counted many times. This rearrangement joins TRBV5-1 to TRBJ2-1, with 10 bases aligning to TRBD2. The CDR3 is 13 amino acids. The ends lost 5 bases at V and 10 bases at J; junction bases unmatched: 6. Germline V gene sequence: CDR1 SGHRS, CDR2 YFSETQ. CDR3 sequence reads: CASRALAGVEQFF. In DNA form, the CDR3 reads TGCGCCAGCAGGGCCCTAGCGGGGGTCGAGCAGTTCTTC.

This clonotype was recorded many times. V and J are TRBV7-2 and TRBJ1-5; D is uncertain. V lost 3 bases and J 3 bases, leaving 6 bases between the germline ends. Germline V gene lookup returns CDR1 SGHTA and CDR2 FQGNSA. The CDR3 has 13 amino acids. In nucleotides, the CDR3 is TGTGCCAGCAGCTTTGAATTCAATCAGCCCCAGCATTTT. Protein: CASSFEFNQPQHF. Variable domain in full (rest from reference TRBV7-2 and TRBJ1-5): GAGVSQSPSNKVTEKGKDVELRCDPISGHTALYWYRQSLGQGLEFLIYFQGNSAPDKSGLPSDRFSAERTGGSVSTLTIQRTQQEDSAVYLCASSFEFNQPQHFGDGTRLSIL.

This clonotype was detected many times. The chain combines TRBV6-1 with TRBJ1-2; 8 bases map to TRBD1. CDR3 length equals 15 residues. V gave up 6 bases and J gave up 5 bases; unmatched junction bases: 11. Germline values: CDR1 MNHNS, CDR2 SASEGT. The chain's CDR3 is CASRTGQGKGYGYTF. The CDR3 DNA is TGTGCCAGCAGAACAGGACAGGGAAAGGGTTATGGCTACACCTTC.